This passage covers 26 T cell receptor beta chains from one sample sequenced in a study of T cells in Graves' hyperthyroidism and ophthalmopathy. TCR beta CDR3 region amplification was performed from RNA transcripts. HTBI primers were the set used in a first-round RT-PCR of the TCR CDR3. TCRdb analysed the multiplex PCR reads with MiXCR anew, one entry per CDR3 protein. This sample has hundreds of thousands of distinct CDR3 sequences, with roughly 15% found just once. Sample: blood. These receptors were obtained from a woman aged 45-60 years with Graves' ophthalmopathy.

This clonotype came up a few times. The CDR3 sequence is CASSLARGSEQYF. CDR3 sequence (DNA): TGTGCCAGCAGCTTAGCTAGGGGAAGCGAGCAGTACTTC. The J gene is TRBJ2-7, the V gene TRBV7-9; the D gene is possibly TRBD1 (5 bases). V was pared by 0 bases and J by 6 bases, with 9 bases between. The CDR3 contains 13 residues. Per germline, CDR1 SEHNR and CDR2 FQNEAQ (reference sequence). The variable domain in full, completed from reference TRBV7-9 and TRBJ2-7, reads DTGVSQNPRHKITKRGQNVTFRCDPISEHNRLYWYRQTLGQGPEFLTYFQNEAQLEKSRLLSDRFSAERPKGSFSTLEIQRTEQGDSAMYLCASSLARGSEQYFGPGTRLTVT.

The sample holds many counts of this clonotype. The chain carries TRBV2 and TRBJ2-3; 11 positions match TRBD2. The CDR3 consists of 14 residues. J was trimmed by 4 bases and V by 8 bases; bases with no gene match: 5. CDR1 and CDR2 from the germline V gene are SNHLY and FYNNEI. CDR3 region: CASDTSGSPDTQYF. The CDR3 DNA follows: TGTGCCAGCGATACTAGCGGGAGTCCAGATACGCAGTATTTT.

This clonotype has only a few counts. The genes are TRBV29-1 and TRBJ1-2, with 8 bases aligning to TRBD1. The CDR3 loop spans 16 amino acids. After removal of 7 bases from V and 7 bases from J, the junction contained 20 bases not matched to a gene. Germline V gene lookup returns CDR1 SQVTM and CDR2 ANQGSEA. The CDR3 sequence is CSAQRDPTGARGGYTF. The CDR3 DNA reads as TGCAGCGCACAAAGGGACCCGACAGGGGCCCGGGGTGGCTACACCTTC.

The CDR3 loop reads CASSIVSGYDGNTEAFF. The CDR3 nucleotides read TGTGCCAGTAGTATAGTATCCGGATATGATGGGAACACTGAAGCTTTCTTT. The chain couples TRBV19 to TRBJ1-1; D gene ambiguous. This CDR3 comprises 17 residues. V was clipped by 1 base and J by 1 base, with 16 bases between them. Germline V CDR1 and CDR2: LNHDA, SQIVND (reference sequence).

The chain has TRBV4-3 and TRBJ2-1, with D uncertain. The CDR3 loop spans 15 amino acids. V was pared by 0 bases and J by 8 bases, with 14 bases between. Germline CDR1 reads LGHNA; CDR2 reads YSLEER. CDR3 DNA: TGCGCCAGCAGCCAAGATCTGAGCCCCGGTGATGAGCAGTTCTTC. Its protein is CASSQDLSPGDEQFF.

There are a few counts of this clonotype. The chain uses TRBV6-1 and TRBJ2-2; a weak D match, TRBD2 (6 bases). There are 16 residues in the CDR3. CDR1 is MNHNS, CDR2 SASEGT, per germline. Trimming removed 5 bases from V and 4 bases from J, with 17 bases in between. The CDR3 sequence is CASSPRLGWTTGELFF. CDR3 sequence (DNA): TGTGCCAGCAGTCCGCGACTAGGCTGGACCACCGGGGAGCTGTTTTTT.

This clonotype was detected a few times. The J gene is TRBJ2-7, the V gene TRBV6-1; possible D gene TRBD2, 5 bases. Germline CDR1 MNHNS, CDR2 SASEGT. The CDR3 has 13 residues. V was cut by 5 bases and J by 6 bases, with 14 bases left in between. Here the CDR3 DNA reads TGTGCCAGCAGTAGCGGACTCCCTCTCGAGCAGTACTTC. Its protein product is CASSSGLPLEQYF.

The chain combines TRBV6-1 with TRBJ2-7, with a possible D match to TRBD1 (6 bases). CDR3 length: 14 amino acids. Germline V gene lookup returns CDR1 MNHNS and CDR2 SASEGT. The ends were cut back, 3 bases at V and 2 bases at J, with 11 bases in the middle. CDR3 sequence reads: CASSDRGRPYEQYF. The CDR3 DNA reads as TGTGCCAGCAGTGACAGGGGCCGACCCTACGAGCAGTACTTC.

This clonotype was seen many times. The CDR3 sequence: CASSSNPTVLEAFF. The CDR3, as DNA: TGCGCCAGCAGCTCGAACCCGACAGTACTTGAAGCTTTCTTT. The rearrangement uses TRBV5-1 and TRBJ1-1; weak D call: TRBD1 (5 bases). The germline V and J ends were trimmed by 3 bases and 7 bases, with 16 bases remaining between them. The CDR3 covers 14 residues. The germline CDR1 and CDR2 sequences are SGHRS and YFSETQ.

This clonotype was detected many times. The CDR3 loop reads CASSFATGRFAEQYF. The CDR3 bases are TGTGCCAGCAGTTTCGCCACAGGGCGGTTCGCCGAGCAGTACTTC. V and J are TRBV12-3 or TRBV12-4 and TRBJ2-7, with TRBD1 as a possible D gene (6 bases). Trimming left V 3 bases short and J 6 bases short, with 18 bases between. The CDR3 loop spans 15 amino acids.

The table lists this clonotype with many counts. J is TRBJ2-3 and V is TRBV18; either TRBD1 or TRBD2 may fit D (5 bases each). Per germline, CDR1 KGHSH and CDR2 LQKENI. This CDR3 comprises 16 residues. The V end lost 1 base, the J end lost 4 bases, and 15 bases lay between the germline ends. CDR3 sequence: CASSPLPGSFPDTQYF. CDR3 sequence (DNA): TGTGCCAGCTCACCACTTCCAGGGAGCTTCCCAGATACGCAGTATTTT.

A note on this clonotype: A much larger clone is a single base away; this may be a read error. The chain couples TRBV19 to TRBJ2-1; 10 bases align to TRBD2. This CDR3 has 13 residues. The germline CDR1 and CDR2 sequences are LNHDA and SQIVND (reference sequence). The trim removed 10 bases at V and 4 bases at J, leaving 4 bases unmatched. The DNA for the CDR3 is TGTGCCACCGGACTAGCGGATTACAATGAGCAGTTCTTC. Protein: CATGLADYNEQFF.

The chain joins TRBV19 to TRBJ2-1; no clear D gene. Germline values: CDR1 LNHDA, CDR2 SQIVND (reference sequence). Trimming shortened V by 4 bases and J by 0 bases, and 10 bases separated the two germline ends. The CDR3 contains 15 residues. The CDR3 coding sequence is TGTGCCAGTAGTAGTCAGCGATTCTCCTACAATGAGCAGTTCTTC. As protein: CASSSQRFSYNEQFF.

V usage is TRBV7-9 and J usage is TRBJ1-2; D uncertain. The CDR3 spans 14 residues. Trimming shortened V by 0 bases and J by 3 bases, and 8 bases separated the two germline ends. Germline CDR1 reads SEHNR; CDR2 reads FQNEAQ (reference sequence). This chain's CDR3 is CASSLAHEDYGYTF. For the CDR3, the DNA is TGTGCCAGCAGCTTAGCCCACGAGGACTATGGCTACACCTTC.

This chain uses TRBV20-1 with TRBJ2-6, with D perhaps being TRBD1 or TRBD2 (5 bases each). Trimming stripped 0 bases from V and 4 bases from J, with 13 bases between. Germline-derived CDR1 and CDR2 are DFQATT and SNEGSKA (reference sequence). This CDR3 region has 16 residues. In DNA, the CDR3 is TGCAGTGCTAGAGACCTACGGGGACGGGGGGCCAACGTCCTGACTTTC. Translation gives CSARDLRGRGANVLTF.

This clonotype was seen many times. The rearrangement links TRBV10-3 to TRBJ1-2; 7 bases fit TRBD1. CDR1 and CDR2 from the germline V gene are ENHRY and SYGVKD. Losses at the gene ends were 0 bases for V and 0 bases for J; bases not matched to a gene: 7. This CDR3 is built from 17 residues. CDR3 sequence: CAISESGGRRTNYGYTF. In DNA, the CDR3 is TGTGCCATCAGTGAGTCAGGGGGCAGGAGGACTAACTATGGCTACACCTTC.

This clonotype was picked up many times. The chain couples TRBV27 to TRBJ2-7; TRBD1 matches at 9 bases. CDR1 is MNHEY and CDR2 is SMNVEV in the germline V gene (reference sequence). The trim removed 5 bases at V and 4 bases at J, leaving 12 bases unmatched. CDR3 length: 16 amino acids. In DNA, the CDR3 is TGTGCCAGCAGTCGTCGCACCGGGACAGGGATGTACGAGCAGTACTTC. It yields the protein CASSRRTGTGMYEQYF.

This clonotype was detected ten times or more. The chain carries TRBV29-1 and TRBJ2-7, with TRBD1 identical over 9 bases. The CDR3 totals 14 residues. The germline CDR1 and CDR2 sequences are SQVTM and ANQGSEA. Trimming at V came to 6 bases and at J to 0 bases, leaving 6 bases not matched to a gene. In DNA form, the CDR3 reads TGCAGCGTAGATGGACAGGGGACCTCCTACGAGCAGTACTTC. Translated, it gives CSVDGQGTSYEQYF.

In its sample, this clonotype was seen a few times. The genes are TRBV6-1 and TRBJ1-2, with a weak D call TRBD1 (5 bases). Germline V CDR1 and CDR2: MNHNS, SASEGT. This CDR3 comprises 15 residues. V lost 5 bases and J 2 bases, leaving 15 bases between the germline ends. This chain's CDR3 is CASSYYPGRNYGYTF. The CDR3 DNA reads TGTGCCAGCAGTTATTACCCGGGACGGAACTATGGCTACACCTTC.

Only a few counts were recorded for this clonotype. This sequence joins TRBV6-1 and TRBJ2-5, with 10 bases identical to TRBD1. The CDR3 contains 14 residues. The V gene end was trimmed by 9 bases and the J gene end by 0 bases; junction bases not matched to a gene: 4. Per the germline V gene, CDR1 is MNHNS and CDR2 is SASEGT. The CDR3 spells CASPGQGNQETQYF. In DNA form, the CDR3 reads TGTGCCAGTCCGGGACAGGGGAACCAAGAGACCCAGTACTTC.

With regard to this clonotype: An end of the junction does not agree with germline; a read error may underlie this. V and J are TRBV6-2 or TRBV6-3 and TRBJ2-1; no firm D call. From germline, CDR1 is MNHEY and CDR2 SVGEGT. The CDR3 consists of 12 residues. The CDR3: CVSSYPLGEQFF. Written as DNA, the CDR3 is TGTGTCAGCAGTTACCCGCTGGGTGAGCAGTTCTTC.

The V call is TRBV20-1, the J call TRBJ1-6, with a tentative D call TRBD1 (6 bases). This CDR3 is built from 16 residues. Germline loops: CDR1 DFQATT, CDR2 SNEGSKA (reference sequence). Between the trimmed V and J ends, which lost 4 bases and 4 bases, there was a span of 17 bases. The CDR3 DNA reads TGCAGTGCTATCCCGGCGGACCAGGGGTATAATTCACCCCTCCACTTT. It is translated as CSAIPADQGYNSPLHF.

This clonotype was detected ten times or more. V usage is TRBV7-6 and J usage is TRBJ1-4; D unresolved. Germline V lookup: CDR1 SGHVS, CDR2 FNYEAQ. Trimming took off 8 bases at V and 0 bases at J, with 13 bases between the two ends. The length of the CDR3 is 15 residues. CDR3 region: CASSLRKATNEKLFF. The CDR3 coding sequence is TGTGCCAGCTCCCTCAGGAAAGCAACTAATGAAAAACTGTTTTTT.

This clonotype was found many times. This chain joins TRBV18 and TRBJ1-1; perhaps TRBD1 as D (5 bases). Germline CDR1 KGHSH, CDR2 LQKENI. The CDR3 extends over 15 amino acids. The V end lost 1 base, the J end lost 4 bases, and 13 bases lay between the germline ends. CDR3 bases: TGTGCCAGCTCACCACATGAAGGGGTAGGCACTGAAGCTTTCTTT. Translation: CASSPHEGVGTEAFF.

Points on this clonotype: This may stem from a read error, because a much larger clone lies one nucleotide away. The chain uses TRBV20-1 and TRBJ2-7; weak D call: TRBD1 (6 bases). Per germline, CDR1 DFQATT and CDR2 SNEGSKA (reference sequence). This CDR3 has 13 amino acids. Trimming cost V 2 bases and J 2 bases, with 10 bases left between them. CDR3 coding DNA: TGCAGTGCTAGAAAGTCAGGGGCCTACGAGCAGTACTTC. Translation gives CSARKSGAYEQYF.

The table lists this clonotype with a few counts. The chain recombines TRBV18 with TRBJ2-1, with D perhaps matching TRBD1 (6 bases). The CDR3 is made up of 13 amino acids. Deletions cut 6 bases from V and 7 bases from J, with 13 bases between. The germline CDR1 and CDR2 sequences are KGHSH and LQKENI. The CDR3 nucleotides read TGTGCCAGCTCGGGGGCTTGGGGTAATGAGCAGTTCTTC. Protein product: CASSGAWGNEQFF.